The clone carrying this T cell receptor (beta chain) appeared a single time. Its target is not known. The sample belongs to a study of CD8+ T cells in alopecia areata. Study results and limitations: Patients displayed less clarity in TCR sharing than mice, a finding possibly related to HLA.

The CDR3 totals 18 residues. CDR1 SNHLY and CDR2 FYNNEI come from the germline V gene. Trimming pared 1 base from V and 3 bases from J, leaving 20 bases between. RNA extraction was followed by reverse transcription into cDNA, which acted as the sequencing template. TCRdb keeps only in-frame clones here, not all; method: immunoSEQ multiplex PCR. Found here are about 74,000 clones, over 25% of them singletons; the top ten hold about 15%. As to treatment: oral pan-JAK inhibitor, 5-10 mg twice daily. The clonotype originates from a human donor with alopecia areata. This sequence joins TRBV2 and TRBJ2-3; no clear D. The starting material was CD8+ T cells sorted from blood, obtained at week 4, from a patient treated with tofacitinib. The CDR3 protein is CASSEDPLAMVRTDTQYF. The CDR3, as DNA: TGTGCCAGCAGTGAAGACCCCCTCGCGATGGTGCGGACAGATACGCAGTATTTT. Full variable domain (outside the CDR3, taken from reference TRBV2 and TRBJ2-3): EPEVTQTPSHQVTQMGQEVILRCVPISNHLYFYWYRQILGQKVEFLVSFYNNEISEKSEIFDDQFSVERPDGSNFTLKIRSTKLEDSAMYFCASSEDPLAMVRTDTQYFGPGTRLTVL.